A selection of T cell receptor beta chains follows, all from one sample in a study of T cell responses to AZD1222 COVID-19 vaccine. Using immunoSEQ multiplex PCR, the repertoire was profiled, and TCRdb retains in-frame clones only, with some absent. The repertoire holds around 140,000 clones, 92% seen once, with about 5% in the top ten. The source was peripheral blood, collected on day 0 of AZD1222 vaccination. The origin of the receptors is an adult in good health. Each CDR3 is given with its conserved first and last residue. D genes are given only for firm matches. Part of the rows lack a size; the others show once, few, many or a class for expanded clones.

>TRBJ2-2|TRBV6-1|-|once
TGTGCCAGCAGGGGGTTCGACACCGGGGAGCTGTTTTTT
CASRGFDTGELFF
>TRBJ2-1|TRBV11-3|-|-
TGTGCCAGCAGCTTAGATAGGAGTACGGATGAGCAGTTCTTC
CASSLDRSTDEQFF
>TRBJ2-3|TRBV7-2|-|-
TGTGCCAGCAGCTCCAGGGGGGTAGATACGCAGTATTTT
CASSSRGVDTQYF
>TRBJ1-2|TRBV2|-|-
TGTGCCAGCAGTCAACGATACGGGGAGAGTACAGGGAATAAGCGAAACTATGGCTACACCTTC
CASSQRYGESTGNKRNYGYTF
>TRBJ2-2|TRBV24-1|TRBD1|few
TGTGCCACCAGTGACTCTGACAGGGGGAACACCGGGGAGCTGTTTTTT
CATSDSDRGNTGELFF
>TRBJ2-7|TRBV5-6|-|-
TGTGCCAGCAGCTTGGACAGGGCAGGGGAGCAGTACTTC
CASSLDRAGEQYF
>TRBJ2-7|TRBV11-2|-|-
TGTGCCAGCAGCCTTCCTATGGCAGAAGTGTTCTTC
CASSLPMAEVFF
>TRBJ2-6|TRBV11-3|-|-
TGTGCCAGCAGTCTTCGTAGGAAATCGTCCTCTGGGGCCAACGTCCTGACTTTC
CASSLRRKSSSGANVLTF
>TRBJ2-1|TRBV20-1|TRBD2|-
TGCAGTGCTAGTCGGACTAGCGGGGGAGGCAATGAGCAGTTCTTC
CSASRTSGGGNEQFF
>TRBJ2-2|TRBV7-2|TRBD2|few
TGTGCCTCGACTAGCGGGAGATGGAACACCGGGGAGCTGTTTTTT
CASTSGRWNTGELFF
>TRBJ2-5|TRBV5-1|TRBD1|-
TGCGCCAGCAGCGGCCAGGGGGCTGGGGAGACCCAGTACTTC
CASSGQGAGETQYF
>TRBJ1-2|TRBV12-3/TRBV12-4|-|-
TGTGCCAGCAGCCCCCAAAGCTATGGCTACACCTTC
CASSPQSYGYTF
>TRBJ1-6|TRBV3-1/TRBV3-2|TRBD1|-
TGTGCCAGCAGCCAGGCAGGGGGCGTTTCACCCCTCCACTTT
CASSQAGGVSPLHF
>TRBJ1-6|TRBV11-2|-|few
TGTGCCAGCAGCTTAGAGCGCTCCTATAATTCACCCCTCCACTTT
CASSLERSYNSPLHF
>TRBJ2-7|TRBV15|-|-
TGTGCCACCAGCAGAGATCTGCCAGGCGCCTACGAGCAGTACTTC
CATSRDLPGAYEQYF
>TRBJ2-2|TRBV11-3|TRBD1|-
TGTGCCAGCAGCACAGGGGCCTACTCCGGGGAGCTGTTTTTT
CASSTGAYSGELFF
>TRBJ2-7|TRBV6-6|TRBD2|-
TGTGCCAGCAGTACCCGACTAGCGGGGACCTACGAGCAGTACTTC
CASSTRLAGTYEQYF
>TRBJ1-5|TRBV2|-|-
TGTGCCAGCAGTGAAAGTAGTAGCAATCAGCCCCAGCATTTT
CASSESSSNQPQHF
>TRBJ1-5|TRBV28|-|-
TGTGCCAGCAGTTTATATGGTTATCAGCCCCAGCATTTT
CASSLYGYQPQHF
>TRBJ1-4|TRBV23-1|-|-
TGCGCCAGCAGTCAGTCCCTATTCGGTAATGAAAAACTGTTTTTT
CASSQSLFGNEKLFF
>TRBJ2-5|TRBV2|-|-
TGTGCCAGCAGCGAAGGGACCCAGTACTTC
CASSEGTQYF
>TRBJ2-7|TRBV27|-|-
TGTGCCAGCAAAAAAAGGGGGGTAGGCTACGAGCAGTACTTC
CASKKRGVGYEQYF
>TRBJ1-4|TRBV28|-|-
TGTGCCAGCAAAATGGGTAGGGAAAAACTGTTTTTT
CASKMGREKLFF
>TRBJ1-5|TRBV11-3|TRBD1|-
TGTGCCAGCAGCGGCGGGACAGGGGAGGATCAGCCCCAGCATTTT
CASSGGTGEDQPQHF
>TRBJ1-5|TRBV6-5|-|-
TGTGCCAGCAGTTATTCTCACACGGGGGACAATCAGCCCCAGCATTTT
CASSYSHTGDNQPQHF
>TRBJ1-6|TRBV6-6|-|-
TGTGCCAGCAGTGCGATACCCCCAGGGGATAATTCACCCCTCCACTTT
CASSAIPPGDNSPLHF
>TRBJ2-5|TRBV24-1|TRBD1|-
TGTGCCACCAGCGAGGGGGCAGAAGAGACCCAGTACTTC
CATSEGAEETQYF
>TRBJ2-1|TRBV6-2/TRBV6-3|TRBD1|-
TGTGCCAGCAGTACTGGACAGGGCGTCTACAATGAGCAGTTCTTC
CASSTGQGVYNEQFF
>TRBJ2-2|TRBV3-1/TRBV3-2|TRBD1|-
TGTGCCAGCAGCCAAATGACAGGGTCGGACACCGGGGAGCTGTTTTTT
CASSQMTGSDTGELFF
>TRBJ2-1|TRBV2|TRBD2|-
TGTGCCAGCAATGGACTAGCGGGAGACTCCTACAATGAGCAGTTCTTC
CASNGLAGDSYNEQFF
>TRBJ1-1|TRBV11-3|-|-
TGTGCCAGCAGCTTAGGCGGGGGGATAGGAGCTGAAGCTTTCTTT
CASSLGGGIGAEAFF
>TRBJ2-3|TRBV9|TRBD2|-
TGTGCCAGCAGCTCCCGGGGGGGAACTAGCACAGATACGCAGTATTTT
CASSSRGGTSTDTQYF
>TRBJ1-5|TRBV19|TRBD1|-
TGTGCCAGTAGTATATCCCCGCGACAGGGTTTGCCCCAGCATTTT
CASSISPRQGLPQHF